This T cell receptor (beta chain) is from a study of T cell responses to AZD1222 COVID-19 vaccine. V was clipped by 4 bases and J by 0 bases, with 11 bases between them. Germline CDR1 and CDR2: LNHDA and SQIVND (reference sequence). The CDR3 length is 15 residues. With respect to this clone: Its antigen remains unknown.

The protocol was immunoSEQ multiplex PCR, while the TCRdb copy is restricted to in-frame clones and leaves out a portion. The profile covers fewer than 250,000 clones, with around 94% appearing a single time and about 1.2% taken by the ten largest. Study-level findings and limits: Repertoires were collected only later (after the peak T cell response had occurred).

This chain uses TRBV19 with TRBJ2-3, with a possible D match to TRBD1 (5 bases). Sequenced here: peripheral blood, sampled on day 0 of AZD1222 vaccination. This clonotype was sampled from an adult in good health. Here the CDR3 reads CASSKGITSTDTQYF. The CDR3 DNA sequence: TGTGCCAGTAGTAAGGGGATTACTAGCACAGATACGCAGTATTTT.